This T cell receptor (beta chain) was sequenced for a study of CXCR3-negative and CXCR3-positive naive CD8 T cells. Every individual CD8+ T cell subset underwent sorting in triplicate at under 350,000 cells apiece. CD45RO-CCR7+CD27+CD95- was the phenotype of naive CD8+ T cells. The CDR3 length is 16 residues. Germline V gene data show CDR1 as LGHNA and CDR2 as YNFKEQ. General observations from the study: Naive CXCR3-positive and CXCR3-negative cells shared similar TRBV-TRBJ usage, unlike memory cells.

Details on this clonotype: The target antigen is unknown.

With UMI labels, 5' RACE was used to prepare the TRB cDNA libraries. TCRdb reprocessed the 5' RACE reads and stores each CDR3 protein as one record, lacking DNA. This repertoire includes 150,000 or so distinct CDR3 sequences. Input material: naive CXCR3- CD8+ T cells from blood. Stated subset: CD45RO-CCR7+CD27+CD95- naive CD8+ T cells lacking CXCR3 (TNR3-). This chain connects TRBV4-2 to TRBJ1-5. The sequence was obtained from a human donor in good health. Some clones in this sample may be carry-over from other donors' samples. CDR3 loop: CASSQETGLSNQPQHF.